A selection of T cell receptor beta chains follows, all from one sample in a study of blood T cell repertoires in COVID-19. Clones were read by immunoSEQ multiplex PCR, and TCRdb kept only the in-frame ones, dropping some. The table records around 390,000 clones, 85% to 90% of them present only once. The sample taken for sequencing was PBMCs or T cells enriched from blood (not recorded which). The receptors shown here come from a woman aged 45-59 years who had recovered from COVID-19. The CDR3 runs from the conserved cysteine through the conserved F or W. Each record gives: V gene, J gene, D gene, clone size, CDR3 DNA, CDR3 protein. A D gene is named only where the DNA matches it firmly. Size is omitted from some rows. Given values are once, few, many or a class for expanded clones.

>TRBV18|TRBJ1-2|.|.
TGTGCCAGCTCACCAGGGGCAGGGATAGACTATGGCTACACCTTC
CASSPGAGIDYGYTF
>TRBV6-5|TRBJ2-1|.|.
TGTGCCAGCAGTTACTTCGCGTACAGGGAGCAGTTCTTC
CASSYFAYREQFF
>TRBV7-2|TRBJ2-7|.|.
TGTGCCAGCAGCTTAGCTGCAGCACCCAGGGTGGAGCAGTACTTC
CASSLAAAPRVEQYF
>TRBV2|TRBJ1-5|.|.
TGTGCCAGCAGTGCTACAGGGTTGTATCAGCCCCAGCATTTT
CASSATGLYQPQHF
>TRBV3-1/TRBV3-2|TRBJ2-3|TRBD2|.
TGTGCCAGCAGCCAAGGTCGGCGGGGGGGCCTGGATACGCAGTATTTT
CASSQGRRGGLDTQYF
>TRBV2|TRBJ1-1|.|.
TGTGCCAGCAGTGAAGGGCTTGGCGGCGCGGGGTCATCTGAAGCTTTCTTT
CASSEGLGGAGSSEAFF
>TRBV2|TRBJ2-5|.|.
TGTGCCAGCAGTGATTGGGGGGAACAAGAGACCCAGTACTTC
CASSDWGEQETQYF
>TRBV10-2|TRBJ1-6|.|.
TGCGCCAGCAGAAAAGATAGCTCCTATAATTCACCCCTCCACTTT
CASRKDSSYNSPLHF
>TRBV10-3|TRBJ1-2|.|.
TGTGCCATCAGTGTCACGGGGAATATCCATGGCTACACCTTC
CAISVTGNIHGYTF
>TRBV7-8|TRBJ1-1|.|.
TGTGCCAGCAGATTACTGGGGGGGGAATTAGGAGCTTTCTTT
CASRLLGGELGAFF
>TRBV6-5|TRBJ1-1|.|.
TGTGCCAGCATCGGGGGTTTGAACACTGAAGCTTTCTTT
CASIGGLNTEAFF
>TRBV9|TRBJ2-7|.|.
TGTGCCAGCAGCGTAGTGGCCCTTAGCAACGAGCAGTACTTC
CASSVVALSNEQYF
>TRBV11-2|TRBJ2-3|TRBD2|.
TGTGCCAGCACCCTGGAGCCGCGGGGGTGGGCAGATACGCAGTATTTT
CASTLEPRGWADTQYF
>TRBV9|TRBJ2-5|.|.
TGTGCCAGCAGCGTAGGTGGGCAGGGATCGCAGACCCAGTACTTC
CASSVGGQGSQTQYF
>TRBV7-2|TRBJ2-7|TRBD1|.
TGTGCCAGCAGCTCCCCTGGGACAGGGACTACCTACGAGCAGTACTTC
CASSSPGTGTTYEQYF
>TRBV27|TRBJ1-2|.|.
TGTGCCAGCAGTGAACAGGTTAACTATGGCTACACCTTC
CASSEQVNYGYTF
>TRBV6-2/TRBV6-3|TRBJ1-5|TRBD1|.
TGTGCCAGCAGTAAAGGGGGCGCGGGCAATCAGCCCCAGCATTTT
CASSKGGAGNQPQHF
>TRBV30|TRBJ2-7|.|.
TGTGCCTGGGGTGACAGGCCTCTATCCTACGAGCAGTACTTC
CAWGDRPLSYEQYF
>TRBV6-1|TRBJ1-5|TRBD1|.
TGTGCCAGCAGTGAAGACAGGGGGCATCAAGTGCCCCAGCATTTT
CASSEDRGHQVPQHF
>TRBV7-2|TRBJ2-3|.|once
TGTGCCAGCAGCTTAGGTTCAGGGGACGCAGATACGCAGTATTTT
CASSLGSGDADTQYF
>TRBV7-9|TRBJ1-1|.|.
TGTGCCAGCAGCTTATCAGGGATCAACACTGAAGCTTTCTTT
CASSLSGINTEAFF
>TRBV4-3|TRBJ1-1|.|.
TGCGCCAGCAGCCTATTCTACCCCCCCCCTCTTGAACAGACCGGAGGAGAAGCTTTCTTT
CASSLFYPPPLEQTGGEAFF
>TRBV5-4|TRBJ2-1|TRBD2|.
TGTGCCAGCAGCTTTTCGGGGGGGGCGGATGAGCAGTTCTTC
CASSFSGGADEQFF
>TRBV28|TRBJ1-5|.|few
TGTGCCAGCAGTTCCGTTAGCAATCAGCCCCAGCATTTT
CASSSVSNQPQHF
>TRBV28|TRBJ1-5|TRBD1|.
TGTGCCAGCAGTTTAGCAGGGGGGCATCAGCCCCAGCATTTT
CASSLAGGHQPQHF
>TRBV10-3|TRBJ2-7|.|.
TGTGCCATCAGACAGACAGCCAACTACGAGCAGTACTTC
CAIRQTANYEQYF
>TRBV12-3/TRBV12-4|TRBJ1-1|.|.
TGTGCCAGCAGACCTCAGGTGAACACTGAAGCTTTCTTT
CASRPQVNTEAFF
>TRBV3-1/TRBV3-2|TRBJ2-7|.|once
TGTGCCAGCAGCCAAACGGGGAACGAGCAGTACTTC
CASSQTGNEQYF
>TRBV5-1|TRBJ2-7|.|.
TGCGCCAGCAGCCCGGGGGAACCCTACCGAGAAGAGCAGTACTTC
CASSPGEPYREEQYF
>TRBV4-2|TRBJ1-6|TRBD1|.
TGTGCCAGCAGCCAAACCCTTGGACAGGACTTTGTTCTGGCCCTCCACTTT
CASSQTLGQDFVLALHF
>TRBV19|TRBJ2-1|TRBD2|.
TGTGCCACCACCCCGACTAGCGGGGGTGGTGGGCAGTTCTTC
CATTPTSGGGGQFF
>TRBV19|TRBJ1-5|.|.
TGTGCCAGTAGTACCCCGACAGGACCCGAGCAGCCCCAGCATTTT
CASSTPTGPEQPQHF
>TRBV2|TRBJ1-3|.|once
TGTGCCAGCAGTGACACGGGAGGCGGAAACACCATATATTTT
CASSDTGGGNTIYF
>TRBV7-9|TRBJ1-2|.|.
TGTGCCAGCAGCGCACAGGGTGGACACTATGGCTACACCTTC
CASSAQGGHYGYTF
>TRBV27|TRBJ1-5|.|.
TGTGCCAGCAGTTTGGGCTATAGCAATCAGCCCCAGCATTTT
CASSLGYSNQPQHF
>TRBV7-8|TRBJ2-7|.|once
TGTGCCAGCAGCCCGGGGTGGGACACCTCCTCCTACGAGCAGTACTTC
CASSPGWDTSSYEQYF
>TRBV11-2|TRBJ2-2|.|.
TGTGCCAGCAGCTTAGAAAGGACAGAGTACACCGGGGAGCTGTTTTTT
CASSLERTEYTGELFF
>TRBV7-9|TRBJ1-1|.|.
TGTGCCAGCAGCGTTGGACAGAACACTGAAGCTTTCTTT
CASSVGQNTEAFF
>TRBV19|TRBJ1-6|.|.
TGTGCCAGTAGTATCCCGGGGGTTGATTCACCCCTCCACTTT
CASSIPGVDSPLHF
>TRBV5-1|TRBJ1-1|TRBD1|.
TGCGCCAGCAGCATAAACAGGGGTAAGGGGAATGAAGCTTTCTTT
CASSINRGKGNEAFF
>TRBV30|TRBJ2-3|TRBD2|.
TGTGCCTGGACGCACAAAAAAGACAGGACTAGCGGCCTTGACGATACGCAGTATTTT
CAWTHKKDRTSGLDDTQYF
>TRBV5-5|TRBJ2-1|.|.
TGTGCCAGCAGCTTGGTTGGGCAGCATAATGAGCAGTTCTTC
CASSLVGQHNEQFF
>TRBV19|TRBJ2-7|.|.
TGTGCCAGTGCCGAGACAGGCTCCTACGAGCAGTACTTC
CASAETGSYEQYF
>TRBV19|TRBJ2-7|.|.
TGTGCCAGTAGGAAAGGGGGGGGCGCCTCCTACGAGCAGTACTTC
CASRKGGGASYEQYF
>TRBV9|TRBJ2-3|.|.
TGTGCCAGCAGCGTAAATCCTAGCACAGATACGCAGTATTTT
CASSVNPSTDTQYF